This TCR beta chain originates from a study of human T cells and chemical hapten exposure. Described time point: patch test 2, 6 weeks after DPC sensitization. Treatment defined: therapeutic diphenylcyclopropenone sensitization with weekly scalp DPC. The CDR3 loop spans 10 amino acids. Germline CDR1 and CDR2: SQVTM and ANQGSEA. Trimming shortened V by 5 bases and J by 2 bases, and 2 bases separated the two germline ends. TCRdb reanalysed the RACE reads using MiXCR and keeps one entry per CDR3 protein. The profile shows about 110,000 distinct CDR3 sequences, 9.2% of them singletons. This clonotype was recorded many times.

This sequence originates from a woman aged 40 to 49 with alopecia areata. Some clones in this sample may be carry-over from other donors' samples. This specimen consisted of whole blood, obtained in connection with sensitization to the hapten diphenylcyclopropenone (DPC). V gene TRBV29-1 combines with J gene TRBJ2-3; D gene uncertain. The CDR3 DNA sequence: TGCAGCGTTCACACAGATACGCAGTATTTT. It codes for CSVHTDTQYF.